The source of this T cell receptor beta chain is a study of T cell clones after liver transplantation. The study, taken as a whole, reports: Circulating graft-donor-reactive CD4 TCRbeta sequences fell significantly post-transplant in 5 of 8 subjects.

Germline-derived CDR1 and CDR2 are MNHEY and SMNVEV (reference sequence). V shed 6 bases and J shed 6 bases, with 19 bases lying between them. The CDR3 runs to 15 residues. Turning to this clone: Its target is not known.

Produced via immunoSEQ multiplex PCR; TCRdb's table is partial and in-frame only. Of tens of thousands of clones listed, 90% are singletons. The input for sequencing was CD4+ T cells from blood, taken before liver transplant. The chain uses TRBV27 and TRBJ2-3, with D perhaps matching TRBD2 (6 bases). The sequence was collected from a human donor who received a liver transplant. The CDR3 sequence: CASRVAVLKLDTQYF. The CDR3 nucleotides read TGTGCCAGCAGAGTAGCGGTGCTGAAACTTGATACGCAGTATTTT.